This entry concerns a single TCR beta chain. Its binding antigen is unknown. The input lacks base qualities; no much larger clone sits a single base away. The data were obtained in a study of T cell responses to AZD1222 COVID-19 vaccine (dated by TCRdb to the early 2020s). Looking at the study overall: A total of about 240 trial participants underwent TCR sequencing, of whom 207 received two doses of AZD1222 and approximately 25 received two doses of the MenACWY control vaccine. Enrollment into the trials was organized by age into subgroups of 18-55, 56-69 and 70-plus years, and those subgroups contained roughly 150, 30 and 60 TCR-sequenced participants, respectively.

Per the publication, the time point label means: about 28 days (+/-7) after the second vaccine dose. AZD1222 recipients given second doses at about 4 weeks or at about 12 weeks were pooled, since spike-specific TCR depth and breadth were not found to differ between the two schedules. Samples from vaccinated people were obtained from the UK trials COV001 and COV002, which included a single-blind randomized controlled phase 2/3 trial of AZD1222 (ChAdOx1 nCoV-19) in healthy adults. Trial participant PBMC samples were collected at day 0 and day 28 after the second dose for TCRbeta chain sequencing. Results the study describes overall, beyond this receptor: Most participants were white British and females outnumbered males, and the authors suggested that clonal diversity may have been underestimated. Nearly half of unique spike-specific TCRs reportedly recognized epitopes outside regions mutated in the B.1.351 and B.1.1.7 variants. CD4 TCRs associated with the vaccine covered the entire spike protein, and the dominant responses were in regions 160-218 and 743-854. Conclusions about previously exposed vaccinees were limited because only a handful of AZD1222 recipients were SARS-CoV-2 seropositive at baseline. Because no samples from the day 14 peak response were available, repertoires could be characterized only after the peak T cell response. In the small 56-69-year group, the increase in depth fell short of significance, most likely because of low power. After two AZD1222 doses, both the breadth and the depth of spike-specific TCRs were significantly higher than at day 0 and than in MenACWY recipients.

The CDR3 contains 14 residues, cysteine and phenylalanine counted. CDR3 DNA is the only sequence kept; it has 42 bases, read in frame from the first base. Sequences LGHNA (CDR1) and YSLEER (CDR2) are obtained from the germline V gene. The germline ends are 5 bases apart after V is trimmed by 2 bases and J by 0 bases. The CDR3 regions of human TCRbeta chains were analyzed by immunosequencing. The published analysis was carried out like this. Repertoire TCRs were matched against a reference library of SARS-CoV-2-specific TCRs generated with the MIRA antigen-specificity platform. Breadth was defined as the fraction of unique TCRs that were SARS-CoV-2-associated, and depth was defined as the fraction of total T cells that were SARS-CoV-2-associated. Each spike-specific TCR was assigned to its reactive spike region and to a CD4 or CD8 class using the MIRA data. Log10-transformed breadth and depth values were compared by one-way ANOVA with Sidak's multiple comparisons tests. TCRdb took this table from immuneACCESS and kept in-frame rearrangements with V and J called. Such tables lack part of the clones; where checked against another copy, unresolved V genes explain under half of the gap, and the rest is unexplained. The V and J calls and clone size are taken from that table; D and trimming were inferred from the DNA. This sample has about 72,000 clones in its table, and 89% of those were observed once. The ten largest account for around 30% of the sample.

The TCR originated in an adult who received the AZD1222 COVID-19 vaccine. The chain is encoded by TRBV4-3 joined to TRBJ1-3, with the D segment identity uncertain. Here the sequenced sample was peripheral blood, taken 28 days after the second AZD1222 dose. The CDR3 in this case is CASSQTYSGNTIYF. The DNA sequence is given as TGCGCCAGCAGCCAAACATACTCTGGAAACACCATATATTTT.